The 2 T cell receptor beta chains reported below all come from one sample, sequenced in a study of cytomegalovirus exposure and HLA in healthy donors. 60 Vbeta and 13 Jbeta primers were used in PCR. This table comes from immunoSEQ multiplex PCR, and its TCRdb copy is limited to in-frame clones, with some not included. Counted here are 110,000 to 150,000 clones, approximately 80% occurring once; the ten biggest clones make up around 4.9%. Sequences were obtained from PBMCs. All receptors come from a male donor in good health and CMV-seronegative.

The chain employs TRBV7-2 and TRBJ2-3; 11 positions agree with TRBD2. The CDR3 loop spans 13 amino acids. Germline V lookup: CDR1 SGHTA, CDR2 FQGNSA. V gave up 6 bases and J gave up 6 bases; unmatched junction bases: 2. The CDR3 DNA reads as TGTGCCAGCAGGCCTAGCGGGGGGGATACGCAGTATTTT. It encodes CASRPSGGDTQYF.

The chain has TRBV5-1 and TRBJ1-2; tentatively, D is TRBD1 (6 bases). This CDR3 is built from 13 residues. V shed 1 base and J shed 8 bases, with 12 bases lying between them. CDR1 is SGHRS and CDR2 is YFSETQ in the germline V gene. CDR3 DNA sequence: TGCGCCAGCAGCTTGATACCCGACAGGGGCTACACCTTC. It specifies CASSLIPDRGYTF.